This T cell receptor beta chain was documented in a study of CD8 T cells in ankylosing spondylitis. Findings and limits, study-wide: Seven to nine highly homologous variants formed a TCR beta motif that appeared characteristic of ankylosing spondylitis blood. Those disease-linked clones were CD8+; they were also relatively rare in peripheral blood. Clones linked to disease were reported to show significant enrichment in matched ankylosing spondylitis synovial fluid. Some motif variants had been reported before (in reactive arthritis synovial fluid and blood).

Quantitative 5'-RACE with molecular barcodes generated TCR beta libraries. TCRdb re-called the 5' RACE reads with MiXCR, one entry per CDR3 protein. This table has 200,000 to 250,000 distinct CDR3 sequences, about 7% appearing once. The germline V gene has CDR1 MNHEY and CDR2 SMNVEV (reference sequence). The CDR3 extends over 15 amino acids. V was trimmed by 7 bases and J by 1 base, leaving 15 bases between them. As concerns this clonotype: Its antigen is not identified.

The chain is built from TRBV27 and TRBJ2-3; D gene uncertain. The sequenced material came from blood, either unsorted or a sorted T cell fraction (not recorded which). The clonotype originates from a male donor with ankylosing spondylitis. The CDR3 region is CASIQFSGRTDTQYF. The CDR3 DNA sequence: TGTGCCAGCATACAGTTCTCCGGGCGCACAGATACGCAGTATTTT.